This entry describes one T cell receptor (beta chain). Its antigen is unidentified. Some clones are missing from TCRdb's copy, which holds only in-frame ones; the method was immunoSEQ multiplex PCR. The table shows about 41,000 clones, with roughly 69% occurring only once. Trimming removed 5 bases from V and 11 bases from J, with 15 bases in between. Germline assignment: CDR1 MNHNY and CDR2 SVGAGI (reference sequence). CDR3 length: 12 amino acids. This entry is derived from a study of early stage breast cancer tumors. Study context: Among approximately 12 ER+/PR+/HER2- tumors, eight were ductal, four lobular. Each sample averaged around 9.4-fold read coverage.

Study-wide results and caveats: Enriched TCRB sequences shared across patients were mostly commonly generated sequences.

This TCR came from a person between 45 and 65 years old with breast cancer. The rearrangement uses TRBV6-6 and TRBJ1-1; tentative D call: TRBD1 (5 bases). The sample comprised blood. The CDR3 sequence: CASSRPGPGAFF. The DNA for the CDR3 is TGTGCCAGCAGTAGACCGGGCCCAGGGGCTTTCTTT.